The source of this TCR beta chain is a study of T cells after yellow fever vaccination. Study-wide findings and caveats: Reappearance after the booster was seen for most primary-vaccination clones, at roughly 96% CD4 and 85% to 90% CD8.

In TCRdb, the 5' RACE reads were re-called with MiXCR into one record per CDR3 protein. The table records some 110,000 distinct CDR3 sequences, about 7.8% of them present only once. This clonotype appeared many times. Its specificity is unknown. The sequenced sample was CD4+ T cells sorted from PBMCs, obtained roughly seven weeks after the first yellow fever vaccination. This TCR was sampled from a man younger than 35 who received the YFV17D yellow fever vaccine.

CDR3 nucleotides: TGTGCCAGCAGCCCCTGGGCCAGGAGCTCCTACAATGAGCAGTTCTTC. Translating gives CASSPWARSSYNEQFF. This chain connects TRBV3-1 to TRBJ2-1; D gene unclear. CDR3 length: 16 residues. Germline V gene lookup returns CDR1 LGHDT and CDR2 YNNKEL (reference sequence). The V end was cut by 4 bases, the J end by 0 bases, with 13 bases between.